A selection of T cell receptor beta chains follows, all from one sample in a study of cytomegalovirus exposure and HLA in healthy donors. Measured with immunoSEQ multiplex PCR; TCRdb has only the in-frame clones, and not every one. The sample consists of about 98,000 clones, over 60% of them appearing once. Sequenced: PBMCs. All receptors derive from a male donor in good health and CMV-seropositive. Each CDR3 is given with its conserved first and last residue. The D gene is left open where the match is weak. Clone sizes are given selectively: once, few, many, or a class where the clone is expanded.

J,size,D,V,length,DNA,CDR3
TRBJ1-1,.,.,TRBV19,13,TGTGCCAGTACCCCCGACAGACCCACTGAAGCTTTCTTT,CASTPDRPTEAFF
TRBJ2-1,.,TRBD2,TRBV29-1,14,TGCAGCGTGGAACTAGCGGAGGCTTACAATGAGCAGTTCTTC,CSVELAEAYNEQFF
TRBJ1-2,.,TRBD1,TRBV19,15,TGTGCCAGTAGTCCTCAGGGACAGGGCTTCTATGGCTACACCTTC,CASSPQGQGFYGYTF
TRBJ1-2,.,TRBD1,TRBV28,16,TGTGCCAGCAGTGCAGGGGGCGGCGGGTCGGCCTATGGCTACACCTTC,CASSAGGGGSAYGYTF
TRBJ1-2,.,.,TRBV5-1,16,TGCGCCAGCAGCCCGGGTGCGGACAGAGGACGCTATGGCTACACCTTC,CASSPGADRGRYGYTF
TRBJ2-7,few,TRBD2,TRBV7-2,16,TGTGCCAGCAGCTTAGGGCTAGCGGGCCTCTCCTACGAGCAGTACTTC,CASSLGLAGLSYEQYF
TRBJ2-5,.,TRBD2,TRBV9,15,TGTGCCAGCAGCGGAGGACTAGCGGGAGGAGAGACCCAGTACTTC,CASSGGLAGGETQYF
TRBJ1-1,once,.,TRBV1,16,TGCACCAGCAGCCAAGATTCTGCGGGTAGAGGCACTGAAGCTTTCTTT,CTSSQDSAGRGTEAFF
TRBJ2-3,few,.,TRBV9,16,TGTGCCAGCAGCGTAGGGCTAGTGGGGCCCACAGATACGCAGTATTTT,CASSVGLVGPTDTQYF
TRBJ1-4,.,TRBD1,TRBV28,15,TGTGCCAGCAGTTTAGGCGGGACAGGGAGCGTAAAACTGTTTTTT,CASSLGGTGSVKLFF
TRBJ2-7,.,TRBD1,TRBV7-9,14,TGTGCCAGCAGCTTAGCGGGACAGGGCTACGAGCAGTACTTC,CASSLAGQGYEQYF
TRBJ2-1,.,TRBD2,TRBV9,17,TGTGCCAGCAGCGCGAGCGGGAGGGCCTTCTCTCACAATGAGCAGTTCTTC,CASSASGRAFSHNEQFF
TRBJ1-5,once,TRBD1,TRBV27,16,TGTGCCAGCAGGGCCGGGACAGTCCAGCTCAATCAGCCCCAGCATTTT,CASRAGTVQLNQPQHF
TRBJ2-5,.,TRBD1,TRBV11-2,14,TGTGCCAGCAGCTTACAGGGGGCAGGAGAGACCCAGTACTTC,CASSLQGAGETQYF
TRBJ1-2,.,TRBD1,TRBV5-4,14,TGTGCCAGCAGCTCCCGGGACAGGGGCTATGGCTACACCTTC,CASSSRDRGYGYTF
TRBJ1-1,.,TRBD1,TRBV28,15,TGTGCCAGCAGGTTTTCGGACAGGTTGAACACTGAAGCTTTCTTT,CASRFSDRLNTEAFF
TRBJ2-1,.,.,TRBV20-1,10,TGCAGTGCTACTAAAACCGAGCAGTTCTTC,CSATKTEQFF
TRBJ2-7,few,.,TRBV7-2,13,TGTGCCAGCAGCTTAGTCTCTCGGGACGAGCAGTACTTC,CASSLVSRDEQYF
TRBJ2-7,.,.,TRBV28,13,TGTGCCAGCAGTTCGACGGGGACCTACGAGCAGTACTTC,CASSSTGTYEQYF
TRBJ1-1,.,.,TRBV5-5,13,TGTGCCAGCAGCCAACAGGCCAAGACTGAAGCTTTCTTT,CASSQQAKTEAFF
TRBJ2-7,once,TRBD1,TRBV9,15,TGTGCCAGCAGCCAAACACCGGGACAGAACTACGAGCAGTACTTC,CASSQTPGQNYEQYF
TRBJ2-7,few,.,TRBV7-2,13,TGTGCCAGCAGCCGACTGCTCTCCTACGAGCAGTACTTC,CASSRLLSYEQYF
TRBJ2-7,.,TRBD2,TRBV7-2,15,TGTGCCAGCAGCTCGCGGGATAGCGGGAGGCGGGAGCAGTACTTC,CASSSRDSGRREQYF
TRBJ1-5,.,.,TRBV7-8,13,TGTGCCAGCAGCTTCAGGCGTAATCAGCCCCAGCATTTT,CASSFRRNQPQHF
TRBJ1-1,.,.,TRBV6-5,15,TGTGCCAGCAGTTCAGGGAACAGGGAGAGCACTGAAGCTTTCTTT,CASSSGNRESTEAFF
TRBJ2-4,.,TRBD2,TRBV9,15,TGTGCCAGCAGCGTAGGGCTAGCGGACCAAAACATTCAGTACTTC,CASSVGLADQNIQYF
TRBJ1-4,.,.,TRBV29-1,14,TGCAGCGTTGAATTAATGGAGTTTAATGAAAAACTGTTTTTT,CSVELMEFNEKLFF
TRBJ2-5,once,TRBD1,TRBV6-1,14,TGTGCCAGCAGTGGAAGGGGGCGGTCAGAGACCCAGTACTTC,CASSGRGRSETQYF
TRBJ2-7,.,.,TRBV7-2,14,TGTGCCAGCAGCTTAGCTGGCGGTACCTACGAGCAGTACTTC,CASSLAGGTYEQYF
TRBJ2-3,.,.,TRBV28,13,TGTGCCAGCATCCTCTCTGGCACAGATACGCAGTATTTT,CASILSGTDTQYF
TRBJ2-5,.,.,TRBV6-1,14,TGTGCCAGCAGTGAAGAGGCGCCCCCGGGGACCCAGTACTTC,CASSEEAPPGTQYF
TRBJ1-6,.,TRBD1,TRBV6-6,15,TGTGCCAGCACCTTACTCGACAGGGCGGGTTCACCCCTCCACTTT,CASTLLDRAGSPLHF
TRBJ2-1,once,TRBD2,TRBV6-1,15,TGTGCCAGCACTCCCCGGGAGGGCAGGGTCAATGAGCAGTTCTTC,CASTPREGRVNEQFF
TRBJ1-6,.,TRBD1,TRBV4-1,16,TGCGCCAGCAGCCAAGGACAGGGGATCCTAAATTCACCCCTCCACTTT,CASSQGQGILNSPLHF
TRBJ2-3,.,.,TRBV14,14,TGTGCCAGCAGCCAAGTATTTCAGACAGATACGCAGTATTTT,CASSQVFQTDTQYF